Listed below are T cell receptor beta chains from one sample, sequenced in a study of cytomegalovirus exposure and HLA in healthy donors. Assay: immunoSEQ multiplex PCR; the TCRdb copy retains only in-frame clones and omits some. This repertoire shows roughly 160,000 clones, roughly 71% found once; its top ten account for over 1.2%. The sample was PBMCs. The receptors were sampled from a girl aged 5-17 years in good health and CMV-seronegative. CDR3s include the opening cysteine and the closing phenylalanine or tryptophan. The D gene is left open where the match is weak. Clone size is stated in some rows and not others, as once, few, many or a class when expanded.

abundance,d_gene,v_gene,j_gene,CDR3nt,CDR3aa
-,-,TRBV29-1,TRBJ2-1,TGCAGCGTTGAAGATGGGAGCTCCTACAATGAGCAGTTCTTC,CSVEDGSSYNEQFF
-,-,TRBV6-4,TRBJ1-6,TGTGCCAGCAAGGGGGACCAAATCAGCTCCTATAATTCACCCCTCCACTTT,CASKGDQISSYNSPLHF
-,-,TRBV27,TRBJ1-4,TGTGCCAGCAGCTCGGGTACTTTAGATGAAAAACTGTTTTTT,CASSSGTLDEKLFF
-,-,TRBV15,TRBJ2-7,TGTGCCACCAGCAGGTCTAGCTGGTCGGAGCAGTACTTC,CATSRSSWSEQYF
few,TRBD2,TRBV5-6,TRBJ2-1,TGTGCCAGCAGCTCCCCCCTCGAGCGGGGGGTCAGCAATGAGCAGTTCTTC,CASSSPLERGVSNEQFF
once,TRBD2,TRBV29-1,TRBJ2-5,TGCAGCGTTGGGCTAGCGGGGGAGACCCAGTACTTC,CSVGLAGETQYF
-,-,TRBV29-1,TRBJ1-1,TGCAGCGTTGAACGCGTGTTTGAAGCTTTCTTT,CSVERVFEAFF
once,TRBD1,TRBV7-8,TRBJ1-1,TGTGCCAGCAGCTGGGGGACAGGAAAGGACACTGAAGCTTTCTTT,CASSWGTGKDTEAFF
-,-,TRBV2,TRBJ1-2,TGTGCCAGCAGCGTCCTTGGCTACACCTTC,CASSVLGYTF
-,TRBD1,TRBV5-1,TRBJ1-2,TGCGCCAGCAGCTTGGGGACAGGCCCCCACCTCTATGGCTACACCTTC,CASSLGTGPHLYGYTF
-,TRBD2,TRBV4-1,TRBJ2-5,TGCGCCAGCAGCCAACCGGGACTAGGAGCAGAGACCCAGTACTTC,CASSQPGLGAETQYF
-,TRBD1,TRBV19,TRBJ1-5,TGTGCCAGTAGTGCAGACAACAGGGGTGGCAATCAGCCCCAGCATTTT,CASSADNRGGNQPQHF
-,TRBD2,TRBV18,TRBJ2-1,TGTGCCAGCTCACCACCTCTAGCGGGGAGCTCCTACAATGAGCAGTTCTTC,CASSPPLAGSSYNEQFF
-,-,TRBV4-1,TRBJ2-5,TGCGCCAGCAGCCAGGGTTGGGGAGGTCAAGAGACCCAGTACTTC,CASSQGWGGQETQYF
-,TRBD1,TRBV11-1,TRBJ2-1,TGTGCCAGCAGCACGGACAGGGACGAGCAGTTCTTC,CASSTDRDEQFF
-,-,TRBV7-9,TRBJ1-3,TGTGCCAGCACCGATGCGGCGGGGGGCGACACCATATATTTT,CASTDAAGGDTIYF
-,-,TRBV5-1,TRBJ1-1,TGCGCCAGCAGCTTGGCCCGGGGTGGGGGCGGGAACACTGAAGCTTTCTTT,CASSLARGGGGNTEAFF
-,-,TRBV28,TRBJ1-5,TGTGCCAGCAGCGATCCCCCTCGGGGGTTGGGGGGGCAGCCCCAGCATTTT,CASSDPPRGLGGQPQHF
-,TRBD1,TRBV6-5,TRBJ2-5,TGTGCCAGCAGTTACTCGACAGGGGAAGAGACCCAGTACTTC,CASSYSTGEETQYF
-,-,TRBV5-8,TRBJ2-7,TGTGCCAGCAGCCCCGGAGGGAATCTCTACGAGCAGTACTTC,CASSPGGNLYEQYF
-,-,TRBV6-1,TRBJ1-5,TGTGCCAGCAGTGAAAGGGGCAGGGGCAGGTATCAGCCCCAGCATTTT,CASSERGRGRYQPQHF
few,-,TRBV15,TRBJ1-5,TGTGCCACCAGCAGAGTGTTAGAGGGTCAGCCCCAGCATTTT,CATSRVLEGQPQHF
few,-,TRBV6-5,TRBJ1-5,TGTGCCAGCAGTTCCGACGGGTCCCAGCCCCAGCATTTT,CASSSDGSQPQHF
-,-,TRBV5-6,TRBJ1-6,TGTGCCAGCAGCTCAGCGTTAAAATCACCCCTCCACTTT,CASSSALKSPLHF
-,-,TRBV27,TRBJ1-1,TGTGCCAGCAGTTTTGGCAGTTTAAACACTGAAGCTTTCTTT,CASSFGSLNTEAFF
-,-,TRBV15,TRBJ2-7,TGTGCCACCAGCAGAGATAGGGGCGCCTACGAGCAGTACTTC,CATSRDRGAYEQYF
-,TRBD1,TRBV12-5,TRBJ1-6,TGTGCTAGTGGTTTGGTAGAGGGGGCTGGTGCCTATAATTCACCCCTCCACTTT,CASGLVEGAGAYNSPLHF
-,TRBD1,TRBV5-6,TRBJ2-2,TGTGCCAGCAGCTTGGCGGGACAGGGGTTTACCGGGGAGCTGTTTTTT,CASSLAGQGFTGELFF
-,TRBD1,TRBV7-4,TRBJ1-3,TGTGCCAGCAGCTTCGGGGGACAGGCCCCAGGGTCTGGAAACACCATATATTTT,CASSFGGQAPGSGNTIYF
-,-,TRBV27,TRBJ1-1,TGTGCCAGCAGTCATCAGGGATGGGACACTGAAGCTTTCTTT,CASSHQGWDTEAFF
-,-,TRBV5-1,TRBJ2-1,TGCGCCAGCAGCTCAATCCGGGACAAGAGCTCCTACAATGAGCAGTTCTTC,CASSSIRDKSSYNEQFF
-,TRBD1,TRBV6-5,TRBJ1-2,TGTGCCAGCACGGGACAGACAAACTATGGCTACACCTTC,CASTGQTNYGYTF
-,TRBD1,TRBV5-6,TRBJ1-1,TGTGCCAGCACCGTAAGACAGGGAGGAGCTTTCTTT,CASTVRQGGAFF
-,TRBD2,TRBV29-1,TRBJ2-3,TGCAGCGTTAGGACTAGCGGGGGGACAGATACGCAGTATTTT,CSVRTSGGTDTQYF
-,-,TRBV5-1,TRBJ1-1,TGCGCCAGCAGCTCCCGGGGAGAATCAAATTTCGCTGAAGCTTTCTTT,CASSSRGESNFAEAFF
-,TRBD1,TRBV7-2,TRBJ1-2,TGTGCCAGCAGCTTACAGGGGGAGGCTGGCTACACCTTC,CASSLQGEAGYTF
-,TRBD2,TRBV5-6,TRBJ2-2,TGTGCCAGCAGCTTTGGAGGGGCGGGGGGGAACACCGGGGAGCTGTTTTTT,CASSFGGAGGNTGELFF
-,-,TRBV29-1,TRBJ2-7,TGCAGCGTTGTAACAGACTACGAGCAGTACTTC,CSVVTDYEQYF
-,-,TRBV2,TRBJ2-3,TGTGCCAGCAGTGGGTATTCGGTAGATGCAGATACGCAGTATTTT,CASSGYSVDADTQYF
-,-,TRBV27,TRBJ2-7,TGTGCCAGCACAGGCGCCTACGAGCAGTACTTC,CASTGAYEQYF
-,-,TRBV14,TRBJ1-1,TGTGCCAGCAGCCCCCCCGGGGGGGACACTGAAGCTTTCTTT,CASSPPGGDTEAFF
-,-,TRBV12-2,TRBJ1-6,TGTGCAAGTCGCCTCGGGGAGGGCTATTATAATTCACCCCTCCACTTT,CASRLGEGYYNSPLHF
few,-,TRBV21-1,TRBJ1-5,TGTGCCAGCAGCAAAGCAGGGGGCAATCAGCCCCAGCATTTT,CASSKAGGNQPQHF
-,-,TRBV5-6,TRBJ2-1,TGTGCCAGCAGCTTGTGGGGGGATGAGCAGTTCTTC,CASSLWGDEQFF